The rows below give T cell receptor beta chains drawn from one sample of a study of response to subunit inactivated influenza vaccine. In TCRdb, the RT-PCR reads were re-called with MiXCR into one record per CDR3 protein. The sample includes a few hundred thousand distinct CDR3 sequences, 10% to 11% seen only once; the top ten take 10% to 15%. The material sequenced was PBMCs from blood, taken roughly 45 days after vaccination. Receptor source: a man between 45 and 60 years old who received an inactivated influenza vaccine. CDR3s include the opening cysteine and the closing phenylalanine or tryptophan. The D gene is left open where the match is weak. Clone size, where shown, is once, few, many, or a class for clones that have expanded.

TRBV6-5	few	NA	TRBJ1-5	CASSWTLGDQPQHF	TGTGCCAGCAGTTGGACATTAGGAGATCAGCCCCAGCATTTT
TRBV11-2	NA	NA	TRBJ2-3	CAISPWVLVPATSTDTQYF	TGTGCCATCAGCCCCTGGGTCCTCGTCCCGGCTACTAGCACAGATACGCAGTATTTT
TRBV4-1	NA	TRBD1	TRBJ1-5	CASSQGAGQGAQPQHF	TGCGCCAGCAGCCAGGGGGCGGGACAGGGTGCTCAGCCCCAGCATTTT
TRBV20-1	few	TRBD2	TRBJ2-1	CSARGWRGVRYNEQFF	TGCAGTGCTAGAGGATGGCGGGGGGTGAGATACAATGAGCAGTTCTTC
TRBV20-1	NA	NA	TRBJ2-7	CSARPFSGGNYEQYF	TGCAGTGCTAGACCCTTTTCTGGTGGAAACTACGAGCAGTACTTC
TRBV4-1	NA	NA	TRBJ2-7	CASSQAVSVEQYF	TGCGCCAGCAGCCAAGCCGTCTCCGTCGAGCAGTACTTC
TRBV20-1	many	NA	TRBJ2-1	CSARDFRYNEQFF	TGCAGTGCTAGAGATTTCCGGTACAATGAGCAGTTCTTC
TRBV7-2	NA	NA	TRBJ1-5	CASSLTRANQPQHF	TGTGCCAGCAGCTTGACAAGAGCCAATCAGCCCCAGCATTTT
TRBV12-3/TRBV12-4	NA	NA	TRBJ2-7	CASSSGWESSYEQYF	TGTGCCAGCAGCTCGGGGTGGGAGAGCTCCTACGAGCAGTACTTC
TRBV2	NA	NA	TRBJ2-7	CASSEIAEQYF	TGTGCCAGCAGTGAAATAGCCGAGCAGTACTTC
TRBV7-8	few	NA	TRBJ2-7	CASTPSGSYEQYF	TGTGCCAGCACGCCATCCGGGAGCTACGAGCAGTACTTC
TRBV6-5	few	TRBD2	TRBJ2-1	CASSYWREGPYNEQFF	TGTGCCAGCAGTTACTGGCGGGAGGGTCCCTACAATGAGCAGTTCTTC
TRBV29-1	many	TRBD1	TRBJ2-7	CSVEQGENEQYF	TGCAGCGTTGAACAGGGGGAAAACGAGCAGTACTTC
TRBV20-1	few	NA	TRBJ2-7	CSAPLTGKGYEQYF	TGCAGTGCTCCATTAACGGGGAAAGGCTACGAGCAGTACTTC
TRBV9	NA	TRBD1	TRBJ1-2	CASSAEQGGYFGYGYTF	TGTGCCAGCAGCGCAGAACAGGGGGGTTACTTCGGCTATGGCTACACCTTC
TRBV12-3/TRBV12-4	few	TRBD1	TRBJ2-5	CASRTGTGSWTQYF	TGTGCCAGCAGGACCGGGACAGGGTCGTGGACCCAGTACTTC
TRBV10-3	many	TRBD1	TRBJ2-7	CATHYGQGHSYEQYF	TGTGCCACGCACTACGGACAGGGGCACTCCTACGAGCAGTACTTC
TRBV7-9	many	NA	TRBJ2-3	CASSSRQTHTDTQYF	TGTGCCAGCAGTTCCCGACAGACGCACACAGATACGCAGTATTTT
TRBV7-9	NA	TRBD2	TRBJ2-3	CASSSGGFGTDTQYF	TGTGCCAGCAGCTCGGGGGGGTTCGGCACAGATACGCAGTATTTT
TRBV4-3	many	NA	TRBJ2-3	CASSQVPSYSTDTQYF	TGCGCCAGCAGCCAAGTGCCCAGCTATAGCACAGATACGCAGTATTTT
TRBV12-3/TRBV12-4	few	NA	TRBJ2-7	CASRPGRRDYEQYF	TGTGCCAGCAGGCCGGGACGCCGGGACTACGAGCAGTACTTC
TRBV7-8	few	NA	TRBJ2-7	CASSLGVTGDEQYF	TGTGCCAGCAGCTTAGGGGTGACGGGTGACGAGCAGTACTTC
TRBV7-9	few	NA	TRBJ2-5	CASSKDRGGETQYF	TGTGCCAGCAGCAAGGACAGAGGGGGAGAGACCCAGTACTTC
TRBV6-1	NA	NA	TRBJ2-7	CASSAGLSYEQYF	TGTGCCAGCAGCGCAGGCCTCTCCTACGAGCAGTACTTC
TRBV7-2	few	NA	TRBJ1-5	CASSLIGFNQPQHF	TGTGCCAGCAGCTTAATCGGGTTCAATCAGCCCCAGCATTTT
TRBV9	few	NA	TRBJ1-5	CASSGGTGHSNQPQHF	TGTGCCAGCAGCGGGGGGACGGGACATAGCAATCAGCCCCAGCATTTT
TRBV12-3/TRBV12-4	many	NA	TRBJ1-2	CASSLVGAPYGYTF	TGTGCCAGCAGTCTAGTGGGGGCTCCCTATGGCTACACCTTC
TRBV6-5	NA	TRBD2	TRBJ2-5	CASSYYGTSEKETQYF	TGTGCCAGCAGTTACTACGGGACTAGCGAAAAAGAGACCCAGTACTTC